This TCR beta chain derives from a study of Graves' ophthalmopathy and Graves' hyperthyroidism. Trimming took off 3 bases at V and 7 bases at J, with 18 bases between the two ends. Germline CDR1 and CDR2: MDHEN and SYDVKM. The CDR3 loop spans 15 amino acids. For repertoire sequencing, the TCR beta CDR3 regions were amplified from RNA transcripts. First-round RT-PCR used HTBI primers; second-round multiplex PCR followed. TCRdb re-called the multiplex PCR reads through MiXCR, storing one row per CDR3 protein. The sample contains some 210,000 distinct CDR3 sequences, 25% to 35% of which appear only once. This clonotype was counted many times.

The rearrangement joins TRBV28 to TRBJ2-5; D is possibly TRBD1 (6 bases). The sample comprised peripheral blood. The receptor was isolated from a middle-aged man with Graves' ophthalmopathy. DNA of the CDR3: TGTGCCAGCAGTTTTGGCGTGTCAGGGGTGGCGACCCAGTACTTC. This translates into CASSFGVSGVATQYF.